This T cell receptor beta chain was documented in a study of T cells after yellow fever vaccination. TCRdb reprocessed the 5' RACE reads via MiXCR and lists one record per CDR3 protein. The sample has some 320,000 distinct CDR3 sequences, around a tenth seen once; the top ten hold roughly 3%. This clonotype was counted a few times. Its antigen is undetermined. Overall study results and limits: Once the booster was given, most primary-vaccination clones reappeared, at approximately 97% for CD4 and roughly 91% for CD8.

The CDR3 length is 14 residues. Germline V lookup: CDR1 KGHSH, CDR2 LQKENI. V lost 6 bases, J lost 7 bases, and 11 bases stayed unmatched. The TCR comes from a man in his late teens or twenties who received the YFV17D yellow fever vaccine. The starting material was CD4+ T cells sorted from PBMCs, obtained 45 days after the yellow fever booster vaccination. The V and J genes are TRBV18 and TRBJ2-7; 8 nucleotides line up with TRBD1. CDR3 sequence (DNA): TGTGCCAGCTCCCCAGGACAGGGCGAGGGGGAGCAGTACGTC. Residues: CASSPGQGEGEQYV.